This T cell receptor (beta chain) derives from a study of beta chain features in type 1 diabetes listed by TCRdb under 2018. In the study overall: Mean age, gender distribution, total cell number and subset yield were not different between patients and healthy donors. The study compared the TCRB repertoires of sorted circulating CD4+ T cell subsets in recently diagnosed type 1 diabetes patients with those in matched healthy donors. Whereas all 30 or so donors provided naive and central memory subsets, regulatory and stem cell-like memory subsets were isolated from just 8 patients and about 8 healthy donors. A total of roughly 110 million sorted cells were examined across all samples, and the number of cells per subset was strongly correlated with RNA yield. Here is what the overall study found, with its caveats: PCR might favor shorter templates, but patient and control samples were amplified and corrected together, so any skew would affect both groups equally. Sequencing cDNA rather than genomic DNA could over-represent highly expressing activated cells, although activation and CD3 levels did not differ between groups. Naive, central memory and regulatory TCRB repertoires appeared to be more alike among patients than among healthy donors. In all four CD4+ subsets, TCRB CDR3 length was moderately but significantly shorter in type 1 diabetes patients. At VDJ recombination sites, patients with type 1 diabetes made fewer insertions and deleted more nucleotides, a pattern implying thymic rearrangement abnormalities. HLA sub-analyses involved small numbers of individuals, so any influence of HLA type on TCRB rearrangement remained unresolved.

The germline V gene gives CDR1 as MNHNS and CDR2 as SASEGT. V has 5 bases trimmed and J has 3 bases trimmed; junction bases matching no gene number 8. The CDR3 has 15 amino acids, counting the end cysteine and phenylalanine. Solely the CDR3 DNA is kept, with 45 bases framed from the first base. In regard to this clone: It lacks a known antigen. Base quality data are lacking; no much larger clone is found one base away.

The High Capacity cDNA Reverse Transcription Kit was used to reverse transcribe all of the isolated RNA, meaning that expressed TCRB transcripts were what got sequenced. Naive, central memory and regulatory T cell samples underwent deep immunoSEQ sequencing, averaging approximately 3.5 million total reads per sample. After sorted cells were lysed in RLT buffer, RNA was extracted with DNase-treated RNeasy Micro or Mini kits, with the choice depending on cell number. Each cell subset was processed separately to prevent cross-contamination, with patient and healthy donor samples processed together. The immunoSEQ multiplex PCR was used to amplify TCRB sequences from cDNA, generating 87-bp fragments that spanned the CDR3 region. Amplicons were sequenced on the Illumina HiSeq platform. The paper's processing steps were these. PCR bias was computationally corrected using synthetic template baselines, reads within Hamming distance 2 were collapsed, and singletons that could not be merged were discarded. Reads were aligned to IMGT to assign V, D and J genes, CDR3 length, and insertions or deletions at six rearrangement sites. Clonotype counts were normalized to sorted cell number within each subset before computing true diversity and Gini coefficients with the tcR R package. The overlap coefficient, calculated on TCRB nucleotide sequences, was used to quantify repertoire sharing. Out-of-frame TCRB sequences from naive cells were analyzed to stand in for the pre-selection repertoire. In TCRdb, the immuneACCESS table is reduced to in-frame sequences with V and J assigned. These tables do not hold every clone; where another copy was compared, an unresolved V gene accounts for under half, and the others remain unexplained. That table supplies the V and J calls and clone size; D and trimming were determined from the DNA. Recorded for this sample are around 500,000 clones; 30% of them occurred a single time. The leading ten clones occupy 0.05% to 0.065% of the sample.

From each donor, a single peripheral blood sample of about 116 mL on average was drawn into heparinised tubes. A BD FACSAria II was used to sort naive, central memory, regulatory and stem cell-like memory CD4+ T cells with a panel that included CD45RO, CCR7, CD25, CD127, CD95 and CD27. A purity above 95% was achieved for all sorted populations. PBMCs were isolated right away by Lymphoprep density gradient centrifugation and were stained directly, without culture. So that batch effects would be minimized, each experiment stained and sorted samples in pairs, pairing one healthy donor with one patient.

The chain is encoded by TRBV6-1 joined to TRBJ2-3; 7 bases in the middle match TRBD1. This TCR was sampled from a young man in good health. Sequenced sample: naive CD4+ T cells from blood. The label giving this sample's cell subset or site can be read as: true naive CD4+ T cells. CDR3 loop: CASSLRQGVTDTQYF. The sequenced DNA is TGTGCCAGCAGTTTACGACAGGGTGTTACAGATACGCAGTATTTT.